This entry concerns a single T cell receptor (beta chain). The data stem from a study of shared clonotypes between healthy human individuals. The table came from immunoSEQ multiplex PCR; TCRdb's copy has only in-frame clones and leaves some out. The table records 2 million to 2.5 million clones, about 95% of them present only once. Specimen: naive CD4+ T cells sorted from blood. Regarding subset: CD45RA+ positively selected. This TCR was sampled from a man in his late teens or twenties in good health.

DNA of the CDR3: TGTGCCAGCAGCCCGTTATTTGGGCGGAACACTGAAGCTTTCTTT. As protein: CASSPLFGRNTEAFF. V is TRBV6-5 and J is TRBJ1-1; no clear D. V lost 6 bases to trimming and J lost 1 base, with 15 bases between them. Germline values: CDR1 MNHEY, CDR2 SVGAGI. The CDR3 covers 15 residues.